Listed below are T cell receptor beta chains from one sample, sequenced in a study of CD8 T cells in Susac syndrome. One entry per CDR3 protein results from TCRdb running MiXCR on the immunoSEQ multiplex PCR reads. The sample holds fewer than 150,000 distinct CDR3 sequences; 85% to 95% are singletons and the top ten take about 0.18%. Source material: CD8+ T cells from PBMCs. The receptor set was obtained from a human donor with Susac syndrome. Both conserved end residues are trimmed from each CDR3.

v_call: TRBV20-1
j_call: TRBJ2-7
cdr3_aa: SAGRSSYEQY

v_call: TRBV28
j_call: TRBJ1-5
cdr3_aa: ASSKGGNQPQH

v_call: TRBV25-1
j_call: TRBJ2-7
cdr3_aa: ASSPPGVSHEQY

v_call: TRBV29-1
j_call: TRBJ2-7
cdr3_aa: SVRNSGEQY

v_call: TRBV18
j_call: TRBJ2-1
cdr3_aa: ASSPDSLSSYNEQF

v_call: TRBV4-1
j_call: TRBJ1-1
cdr3_aa: ASSQGTGITEAF

v_call: TRBV20-1
j_call: TRBJ2-1
cdr3_aa: SGWGFDINEQF

v_call: TRBV27
j_call: TRBJ2-1
cdr3_aa: ATKAGGDGNEQF

v_call: TRBV4-1
j_call: TRBJ1-2
cdr3_aa: ASSQVGTSGGYT

v_call: TRBV19
j_call: TRBJ1-2
cdr3_aa: ASSSQTGAYTLNYGYT

v_call: TRBV5-4
j_call: TRBJ2-3
cdr3_aa: ASSLTSGDTQY

v_call: TRBV24-1
j_call: TRBJ2-2
cdr3_aa: ATSDDLNTGELF

v_call: TRBV12-3/TRBV12-4
j_call: TRBJ2-3
cdr3_aa: ASTTFRDTQY

v_call: TRBV12-3/TRBV12-4
j_call: TRBJ2-5
cdr3_aa: ASFNSGETQY

v_call: TRBV7-9
j_call: TRBJ1-5
cdr3_aa: ASSTDSFNQPQH

v_call: TRBV7-9
j_call: TRBJ2-7
cdr3_aa: ASSHKGGRAYEQY

v_call: TRBV9
j_call: TRBJ2-5
cdr3_aa: ASNVGGGETQY

v_call: TRBV9
j_call: TRBJ1-5
cdr3_aa: ASSVGLSNQPQH

v_call: TRBV20-1
j_call: TRBJ2-7
cdr3_aa: SASGGGQGTYEQY

v_call: TRBV20-1
j_call: .
cdr3_aa: SASASETYNEQY

v_call: TRBV19
j_call: TRBJ2-1
cdr3_aa: ASSSIIAGGTYNEQF

v_call: TRBV20-1
j_call: TRBJ2-1
cdr3_aa: SASQGLATWEQF

v_call: TRBV29-1
j_call: TRBJ2-7
cdr3_aa: SVDWTGSYEQY

v_call: TRBV29-1
j_call: TRBJ2-3
cdr3_aa: SVAPLAGGTDTQY

v_call: TRBV29-1
j_call: TRBJ1-3
cdr3_aa: SVEDWDTSGNTIY

v_call: TRBV7-9
j_call: TRBJ2-5
cdr3_aa: ASSLSDPQETQY

v_call: TRBV6-6
j_call: TRBJ2-3
cdr3_aa: ASKPLAGDTDTQY

v_call: TRBV3-1
j_call: TRBJ2-5
cdr3_aa: ASSPWEGAVETQY

v_call: TRBV4-1
j_call: TRBJ2-7
cdr3_aa: ASSIEGRGTYEQY

v_call: TRBV3-1
j_call: TRBJ2-1
cdr3_aa: ASSQDRTVAGNEQF

v_call: TRBV13
j_call: TRBJ1-1
cdr3_aa: ASSSFVNTEAF

v_call: TRBV5-6
j_call: TRBJ2-3
cdr3_aa: ASSFGTGTDTQY

v_call: TRBV11-2
j_call: TRBJ2-1
cdr3_aa: ASSSGLAGGLYNEQF

v_call: TRBV4-1
j_call: TRBJ2-7
cdr3_aa: ASSQGLGGEQY

v_call: TRBV7-8
j_call: TRBJ2-7
cdr3_aa: ASSLELGTSYEQY

v_call: TRBV12-3/TRBV12-4
j_call: TRBJ2-7
cdr3_aa: ASSFSNYEQY

v_call: TRBV7-8
j_call: TRBJ2-7
cdr3_aa: ASSPAAGALYEQY